The 31 T cell receptor beta chains given below trace back to one sample, sequenced in a study of blood T cell repertoires in COVID-19. Sequenced by immunoSEQ multiplex PCR; TCRdb stores in-frame clones only, minus some. The data hold roughly 120,000 clones, with 90% to 95% observed a single time. The source material was peripheral blood. Receptors originate from a man aged 45-65 years with COVID-19, enrolled during active disease.

The CDR3 here is CASRRDRANNQPQHF. CDR3 bases: TGTGCCAGCAGAAGGGACAGGGCGAACAATCAGCCCCAGCATTTT. This chain uses TRBV6-5 with TRBJ1-5, with 9 positions matching TRBD1. The CDR3 totals 15 residues. Germline values: CDR1 MNHEY, CDR2 SVGAGI. With 6 bases clipped from V and 3 bases from J, the junction kept 6 bases outside the gene matches.

The genes are TRBV4-1 and TRBJ1-3, with D unresolved. The germline gives CDR1 MGHRA, CDR2 YSYEKL. CDR3 length equals 13 residues. Between the trimmed V and J ends, which lost 2 bases and 6 bases, there was a span of 8 bases. The CDR3 loop is CASSQRGLNTIYF. DNA of the CDR3: TGCGCCAGCAGCCAACGCGGACTAAACACCATATATTTT.

This clone was detected only once. This sequence joins TRBV28 and TRBJ2-2, with D maybe TRBD1 (7 bases). The CDR3 length is 16 residues. Trimming took 7 bases from V and 0 from J, leaving 15 bases between them. Germline CDR1 reads MDHEN; CDR2 reads SYDVKM. The CDR3 coding sequence is TGTGCCAGCACGCAGGGGGGCGTCGCGAACACCGGGGAGCTGTTTTTT. Its protein product is CASTQGGVANTGELFF.

The V call is TRBV5-1, the J call TRBJ2-5; 10 bases agree with TRBD2. With V trimmed by 3 bases and J by 3 bases, 5 bases remained unmatched. Germline CDR1 SGHRS, CDR2 YFSETQ. The CDR3 totals 15 residues. CDR3 amino acids: CASSSGAGGEETQYF. The CDR3, as DNA: TGCGCCAGCAGCTCCGGAGCGGGAGGGGAAGAGACCCAGTACTTC.

The chain carries TRBV4-1 and TRBJ2-1, with D possibly matching TRBD1 (6 bases). V lost 0 bases and J 3 bases, leaving 18 bases between the germline ends. The CDR3 length is 18 residues. CDR1 is MGHRA, CDR2 YSYEKL, per germline. CDR3 DNA: TGCGCCAGCAGCCAAGATCTGCAGGGGATTGTCTACTACAATGAGCAGTTCTTC. As protein: CASSQDLQGIVYYNEQFF.

The rearrangement uses TRBV2 and TRBJ1-1, with D maybe TRBD1 (5 bases). The V gene lost 6 bases and the J gene lost 5 bases, with 13 bases spanning the gap. CDR3 length: 13 amino acids. Germline values: CDR1 SNHLY, CDR2 FYNNEI. The CDR3 nucleotides read TGTGCCAGCAGGCGGGGACTAGCGACTGAAGCTTTCTTT. The encoded protein is CASRRGLATEAFF.

This clone has just a few counts. The chain has TRBV7-9 and TRBJ2-7; 9 nucleotides align to TRBD1. CDR3 length: 15 amino acids. The V gene's germline CDR1 is SEHNR and CDR2 FQNEAQ (reference sequence). Losses at the gene ends were 1 base for V and 5 bases for J; bases not matched to a gene: 6. This CDR3 is CASSLVGDREDEQYV. Here the CDR3 DNA reads TGTGCCAGCAGCTTAGTAGGGGACAGGGAAGACGAGCAGTACGTC.

The V gene is TRBV28, the J gene TRBJ1-5; D is unclear. The V gene's germline CDR1 is MDHEN and CDR2 SYDVKM. This CDR3 has 15 amino acids. V was clipped by 6 bases and J by 1 base, with 13 bases between them. The CDR3 DNA is TGTGCCAGCAGGCCCGAGAGGGAGAGCAATCAGCCCCAGCATTTT. Translating gives CASRPERESNQPQHF.

The gene calls are TRBV6-6 and TRBJ2-7; tentative D call: TRBD2 (7 bases). Germline-derived CDR1 and CDR2 are MNHNY and SVGAGI (reference sequence). V was trimmed by 2 bases and J by 0 bases, leaving 8 bases between them. This CDR3 is built from 14 residues. In nucleotides, the CDR3 is TGTGCCAGCAGTTACAGGGGGGGCTCCTACGAGCAGTACGTC. Protein sequence: CASSYRGGSYEQYV.

V gene TRBV6-5 combines with J gene TRBJ2-2, with TRBD2 matching over 11 bases. The CDR3 runs 14 residues. With 6 bases clipped from V and 6 bases from J, the junction kept 3 bases outside the gene matches. CDR1 and CDR2 (germline): MNHEY, SVGAGI. The CDR3 coding sequence is TGTGCCAGCAGCTTACTAGCGGGAGCCGGGGAGCTGTTTTTT. Translation: CASSLLAGAGELFF.

The chain joins TRBV5-1 to TRBJ1-4; weak D call: TRBD1 (6 bases). V was shortened by 4 bases and J by 6 bases, with 13 bases between the two germline ends. Germline V gene sequence: CDR1 SGHRS, CDR2 YFSETQ. The CDR3 spans 14 residues. The CDR3 here is CASSPRAGDEKLFF. The CDR3 bases are TGCGCCAGCAGCCCGAGGGCAGGGGATGAAAAACTGTTTTTT. The whole variable domain, remainder taken from reference TRBV5-1 and TRBJ1-4, is KAGVTQTPRYLIKTRGQQVTLSCSPISGHRSVSWYQQTPGQGLQFLFEYFSETQRNKGNFPGRFSGRQFSNSRSEMNVSTLELGDSALYLCASSPRAGDEKLFFGSGTQLSVL.

The V and J genes are TRBV11-2 and TRBJ2-7; D ambiguous. Germline CDR1 reads SGHAT; CDR2 reads FQNNGV. The CDR3 sequence is 15 residues long. The V and J ends lost 2 bases and 2 bases respectively, with 13 bases between them. The CDR3 nucleotides are TGTGCCAGCAGCTTATCAGGCAGTGATCCCTACGAGCAGTACTTC. As protein: CASSLSGSDPYEQYF.

The rearrangement uses TRBV6-6 and TRBJ2-2; 9 bases agree with TRBD1. V gave up 7 bases and J gave up 2 bases; unmatched junction bases: 8. This CDR3 has 16 residues. Germline V gene data show CDR1 as MNHNY and CDR2 as SVGAGI (reference sequence). The chain's CDR3 is CASMGQGEVNTGELFF. CDR3 sequence (DNA): TGTGCCAGCATGGGACAGGGAGAAGTTAACACCGGGGAGCTGTTTTTT.

The chain combines TRBV4-1 with TRBJ2-5; D perhaps matches TRBD1 (5 bases). Per the germline V gene, CDR1 is MGHRA and CDR2 is YSYEKL. This CDR3 contains 14 residues. The V end lost 1 base, the J end lost 5 bases, and 11 bases lay between the germline ends. CDR3 nucleotide sequence: TGCGCCAGCAGCCAAGTCCCGGCAGGGGAGACCCAGTACTTC. Protein product: CASSQVPAGETQYF.

V and J are TRBV6-5 and TRBJ2-1; D may be TRBD2 (6 bases). Germline values: CDR1 MNHEY, CDR2 SVGAGI. This CDR3 is built from 14 residues. V lost 6 bases and J 5 bases, leaving 14 bases between the germline ends. CDR3 sequence: CASRPPGAHNEQFF. Written as DNA, the CDR3 is TGTGCCAGCAGACCTCCGGGAGCTCACAATGAGCAGTTCTTC.

This chain uses TRBV4-2 with TRBJ2-7; 11 bases match TRBD2. The CDR3 runs to 18 residues. Looked up from germline, CDR1 is LGHNA and CDR2 is YNFKEQ. The V and J ends lost 3 bases and 0 bases, in that order; junction bases with no gene match: 10. CDR3 nucleotides: TGTGCCAGCAGCCAGACTACCGGGACTAGCGGCACCTCCTACGAGCAGTACTTC. It yields the protein CASSQTTGTSGTSYEQYF.

V and J are TRBV3-1 (or the pseudogene TRBV3-2) and TRBJ2-3; TRBD1 agrees at 10 bases. V lost 5 bases to trimming and J lost 5 bases; unmatched junction nucleotides: 7. The CDR3 has 15 residues. From germline, CDR1 is LGHDT and CDR2 YNNKEL (reference sequence). CDR3: CASSKGTGVGDTQYF. CDR3 DNA: TGTGCCAGCAGCAAGGGGACAGGGGTGGGAGATACGCAGTATTTT.

The chain employs TRBV5-1 and TRBJ2-5; a weak D match, TRBD2 (5 bases). V dropped 4 bases and J dropped 3 bases, with 10 bases sitting between them. The CDR3 has 13 amino acids. Germline lookup yields CDR1 SGHRS and CDR2 YFSETQ. CDR3 DNA: TGCGCCAGCAGCGGAGGTGGGGAAGAGACCCAGTACTTC. It is translated as CASSGGGEETQYF. The full variable domain, in which reference TRBV5-1 and TRBJ2-5 provide the parts outside the CDR3, is KAGVTQTPRYLIKTRGQQVTLSCSPISGHRSVSWYQQTPGQGLQFLFEYFSETQRNKGNFPGRFSGRQFSNSRSEMNVSTLELGDSALYLCASSGGGEETQYFGPGTRLLVL.

The chain joins TRBV15 to TRBJ2-2, with D possibly matching TRBD1 (6 bases). V lost 1 base to trimming and J lost 4 bases, with 16 bases between them. Per the germline V gene, CDR1 is LNHNV and CDR2 is YYDKDF (reference sequence). The CDR3 totals 17 residues. The CDR3 bases are TGTGCCACCAGCAGAGGGCCAACAGGGTATGGCACCGGGGAGCTGTTTTTT. Residues: CATSRGPTGYGTGELFF.

The chain joins TRBV19 to TRBJ2-1; 8 positions agree with TRBD2. Per the germline V gene, CDR1 is LNHDA and CDR2 is SQIVND (reference sequence). J gave up 7 bases and V 2 bases, and 1 base lay outside the gene matches. The CDR3 extends over 13 amino acids. CDR3 sequence reads: CASSIRGGNEQFF. The CDR3 nucleotides read TGTGCCAGTAGTATACGGGGGGGGAATGAGCAGTTCTTC.

V gene TRBV12-3 or TRBV12-4 combines with J gene TRBJ2-7; maybe TRBD1 (5 bases). The length of the CDR3 is 13 residues. Trimming shortened V by 3 bases and J by 4 bases, and 10 bases separated the two germline ends. The CDR3 DNA reads TGTGCCAGCAGTTTGGAGACAGCATACGAGCAGTACTTC. Its protein product is CASSLETAYEQYF.

The V and J genes are TRBV14 and TRBJ2-7; 7 nucleotides match TRBD1. The germline V gene encodes CDR1 SGHDN and CDR2 FVKESK. This CDR3 has 15 amino acids. Trimming at V came to 1 base and at J to 2 bases, leaving 5 bases not matched to a gene. Here the CDR3 reads CASSQGERGPYEQYV. CDR3 bases: TGTGCCAGCAGCCAAGGTGAAAGGGGGCCCTACGAGCAGTACGTC.

This clone has more than one count but fewer than ten. This chain links TRBV11-3 with TRBJ2-2; a weak D match, TRBD1 (5 bases). The germline V gene encodes CDR1 SGHNT and CDR2 YENEEA. The CDR3 is made up of 16 amino acids. The V and J ends lost 0 bases and 5 bases respectively, with 13 bases between them. CDR3 nucleotides: TGTGCCAGCAGCTTAGATCAAGGGGCAGGGACCGGGGAGCTGTTTTTT. The encoded protein is CASSLDQGAGTGELFF.

This chain links TRBV10-2 with TRBJ2-1; D perhaps matches TRBD2 (5 bases). The CDR3 spans 13 residues. Germline V gene data show CDR1 as WSHSY and CDR2 as SAAADI. V was pared by 4 bases and J by 12 bases, with 16 bases between. CDR3 bases: TGCGCCAGCAGTGTCTTGGCGGACGGAGGGCAGTTCTTC. It encodes CASSVLADGGQFF.

The V and J genes are TRBV19 and TRBJ2-5; 7 positions agree with TRBD1. Germline V lookup: CDR1 LNHDA, CDR2 SQIVND (reference sequence). The CDR3 is made up of 14 amino acids. Germline trimming cut 6 bases from V and 2 bases from J; bases unmatched to any gene: 6. The CDR3 sequence: CASRPGQVQETQYF. CDR3 nucleotide sequence: TGTGCCAGTAGACCAGGACAGGTTCAAGAGACCCAGTACTTC. Drawing the rest from reference TRBV19 and TRBJ2-5, the complete variable domain is DGGITQSPKYLFRKEGQNVTLSCEQNLNHDAMYWYRQDPGQGLRLIYYSQIVNDFQKGDIAEGYSVSREKKESFPLTVTSAQKNPTAFYLCASRPGQVQETQYFGPGTRLLVL.

Remarks on this clone: The same CDR3 also results from other DNA sequences found in this sample. The chain uses TRBV30 and TRBJ2-7, with a weak D call TRBD2 (5 bases). Trimming pared 2 bases from V and 6 bases from J, leaving 8 bases between. The CDR3 sequence is 11 residues long. The germline V gene encodes CDR1 GTSNPN and CDR2 SVGIG (reference sequence). The CDR3 sequence is CAWSSRGEQYF. CDR3 coding DNA: TGTGCCTGGAGTTCCCGGGGCGAGCAGTACTTC.

This chain links TRBV6-5 with TRBJ1-4; no reliable D call. V gave up 5 bases and J gave up 4 bases, with 14 bases separating them. This CDR3 contains 15 residues. Germline V CDR1 and CDR2: MNHEY, SVGAGI. Here the CDR3 reads CASSRSAGLNEKLFF. The DNA for the CDR3 is TGTGCCAGCAGTCGCTCGGCGGGCCTTAATGAAAAACTGTTTTTT.

The chain uses TRBV2 and TRBJ2-1; D may be TRBD2 (6 bases). Germline values: CDR1 SNHLY, CDR2 FYNNEI. V was cut by 7 bases and J by 6 bases, with 16 bases left in between. The CDR3 extends over 14 amino acids. The CDR3 DNA follows: TGTGCCAGCACTAGGTTGGCGGGACGCAATGAGCAGTTCTTC. This encodes CASTRLAGRNEQFF.

J is TRBJ2-3 and V is TRBV7-2, with TRBD2 matching 7 bases. CDR3 length: 15 amino acids. V shed 2 bases, J shed 8 bases, and the junction held 10 bases outside the gene matches. The germline CDR1 and CDR2 sequences are SGHTA and FQGNSA. CDR3 bases: TGTGCCAGCAGCTTAAATCCAGCGGGGAGTGGTACGCAGTATTTT. It translates to CASSLNPAGSGTQYF.

The genes are TRBV2 and TRBJ2-5, with D maybe TRBD2 (6 bases). Germline-derived CDR1 and CDR2 are SNHLY and FYNNEI. The V end was cut by 6 bases, the J end by 10 bases, with 21 bases between. This CDR3 is built from 14 residues. For the CDR3, the DNA is TGTGCCAGCAGGCGGGACGGGCAATTGGGGGGCCAGTACTTC. Its translation: CASRRDGQLGGQYF.

This chain joins TRBV3-1 (or the pseudogene TRBV3-2) and TRBJ1-2, with D perhaps TRBD1 (5 bases). Trimming left V 1 base short and J 3 bases short, with 15 bases between. Germline V gene data show CDR1 as LGHDT and CDR2 as YNNKEL (reference sequence). This CDR3 is 16 amino acids long. CDR3: CASSQAGRDSHYGYTF. CDR3 nucleotides: TGTGCCAGCAGCCAAGCCGGGAGGGACTCCCACTATGGCTACACCTTC.